Below are 30 T cell receptor beta chains sequenced from a single sample in a study of identical twins. MiXCR, run by TCRdb on the 5' RACE reads, gives a single entry per CDR3 protein. Here the sample spans 240,000 or so distinct CDR3 sequences, over 9.5% being singletons. This same sample was also taken into another study, of yellow fever vaccine responses in identical twins.

The sequencing input was memory (CD45RO+) T cells sorted from blood. The receptors here all came from a woman between 18 and 30 years old in good health.

The chain employs TRBV20-1 and TRBJ1-4; 7 nucleotides agree with TRBD1. Looked up from germline, CDR1 is DFQATT and CDR2 is SNEGSKA (reference sequence). Trimming took 0 bases from V and 7 from J; bases not matched to a gene: 14. The length of the CDR3 is 17 residues. The CDR3 nucleotides read TGCAGTGCTAGAGATCCAGACAGGGCCAGGCAGGGTGAAAAACTGTTTTTT. It codes for CSARDPDRARQGEKLFF.

This clonotype showed up just a few times. CDR3 protein: CASRPPGLTNEQYF. The CDR3 DNA is TGTGCCAGCAGGCCACCAGGGCTCACTAACGAGCAGTACTTC. The genes are TRBV3-1 and TRBJ2-7; the D gene is possibly TRBD1 (5 bases). The ends were cut back, 6 bases at V and 5 bases at J, with 17 bases in the middle. Germline V gene lookup returns CDR1 LGHDT and CDR2 YNNKEL (reference sequence). The CDR3 runs to 14 residues.

This chain uses TRBV6-5 with TRBJ1-6; D is ambiguous. CDR3 length: 14 residues. Germline V gene sequence: CDR1 MNHEY, CDR2 SVGAGI. With 0 bases removed from V and 7 bases from J, the gap between germline ends came to 7 bases. CDR3 in amino acids: CASSYSGFNSPLHF. The CDR3 DNA sequence: TGTGCCAGCAGTTACTCGGGATTCAATTCACCCCTCCACTTT.

This clonotype was seen a handful of times. The CDR3 reads CASSLLTLYGYTF. DNA for the CDR3: TGTGCCAGCAGTTTACTGACCTTGTATGGCTACACCTTC. V and J are TRBV12-3 or TRBV12-4 and TRBJ1-2, with no clear D. Trimming pared 2 bases from V and 5 bases from J, leaving 9 bases between. The CDR3 runs to 13 residues.

V gene TRBV25-1 combines with J gene TRBJ1-6; a possible D gene is TRBD1 (6 bases). Per germline, CDR1 MGHDK and CDR2 SYGVNS. The length of the CDR3 is 15 residues. V was clipped by 8 bases and J by 7 bases, with 18 bases between them. CDR3 amino acids: CASEGGGVQNSPLHF. The CDR3 DNA reads as TGTGCCAGCGAAGGTGGGGGCGTACAGAATTCACCCCTCCACTTT.

This CDR3 is CASTAPGQGLAVDAKNIQYF. The CDR3 bases are TGTGCCAGCACCGCCCCGGGACAGGGACTAGCGGTCGACGCCAAAAACATTCAGTACTTC. The rearrangement uses TRBV6-2 or TRBV6-3 and TRBJ2-4; the match to TRBD2 covers 11 bases. This CDR3 is 20 amino acids long. Germline V CDR1 and CDR2: MNHEY, SVGEGT. V lost 7 bases and J lost 1; bases outside the gene matches: 18.

This clonotype was seen more than once but under ten times. The rearrangement links TRBV27 to TRBJ2-1, with TRBD2 matching over 13 bases. After removal of 6 bases from V and 0 bases from J, the junction contained 11 bases not matched to a gene. CDR3 length equals 19 residues. Germline CDR1 MNHEY, CDR2 SMNVEV (reference sequence). CDR3 residues: CASRKTSGGLLSSYNEQFF. The CDR3 DNA reads TGTGCCAGCAGAAAGACTAGCGGGGGGCTCTTGAGCTCCTACAATGAGCAGTTCTTC.

This clonotype was seen at least ten times. The chain couples TRBV7-2 to TRBJ2-7, with a weak D call TRBD2 (6 bases). The germline V and J ends were trimmed by 4 bases and 5 bases, with 15 bases remaining between them. The CDR3 has 14 residues. CDR1 SGHTA and CDR2 FQGNSA come from the germline V gene. CDR3 sequence: CASSSQSSSDEQYF. In DNA form, the CDR3 reads TGTGCCAGCAGCTCACAAAGCTCTAGCGACGAGCAGTACTTC.

This clonotype was seen a few times. The V and J genes are TRBV4-3 and TRBJ2-1, with D possibly being TRBD1 (6 bases). The V end was cut by 0 bases, the J end by 10 bases, with 10 bases between. The CDR3 runs to 13 residues. Germline CDR1 is LGHNA and CDR2 is YSLEER. The CDR3 DNA is TGCGCCAGCAGCCAAGATAAAAGGGGGGAGCAGTTCTTC. Encoded protein: CASSQDKRGEQFF.

This clonotype was seen at least ten times. The rearrangement joins TRBV20-1 to TRBJ2-1, with D perhaps matching TRBD2 (5 bases). Germline V CDR1 and CDR2: DFQATT, SNEGSKA (reference sequence). The CDR3 covers 15 residues. Trimming took 3 bases from V and 3 from J, leaving 15 bases between them. CDR3 sequence reads: CSARDSGLDYNEQFF. Written as DNA, the CDR3 is TGCAGTGCTAGGGACTCCGGACTGGACTACAATGAGCAGTTCTTC.

This clonotype was observed many times. The genes are TRBV9 and TRBJ2-4; perhaps TRBD1 as D (6 bases). Germline CDR1 SGDLS, CDR2 YYNGEE. The germline V and J ends were trimmed by 1 base and 8 bases, with 10 bases remaining between them. The CDR3 covers 13 residues. In DNA form, the CDR3 reads TGTGCCAGCAGCGTACAATCAGGGGACATTCAGTACTTC. It yields the protein CASSVQSGDIQYF.

The V call is TRBV5-4, the J call TRBJ2-3, with TRBD2 matching 16 bases. Germline loops: CDR1 SGHNT, CDR2 YYREEE (reference sequence). The CDR3 loop spans 15 amino acids. The ends lost 6 bases at V and 6 bases at J; junction bases unmatched: 4. The CDR3 reads CASTLGLAGGDTQYF. The CDR3 DNA follows: TGTGCCAGCACCCTGGGACTAGCGGGAGGGGATACGCAGTATTTT.

The rearrangement links TRBV28 to TRBJ2-1; 10 bases are a match to TRBD2. With 5 bases clipped from V and 0 bases from J, the junction kept 4 bases outside the gene matches. The CDR3 contains 16 residues. Germline V gives CDR1 MDHEN, CDR2 SYDVKM. CDR3 loop: CASSSPSGSSYNEQFF. CDR3 DNA: TGTGCCAGCAGTAGCCCTAGCGGGAGCTCCTACAATGAGCAGTTCTTC.

The table lists this clonotype with a few counts. The chain combines TRBV7-2 with TRBJ2-7; 10 nucleotides line up with TRBD1. The V segment lost 7 bases and the J segment 3 bases; nucleotides outside the gene matches: 3. The CDR3 is made up of 13 amino acids. Germline V gene sequence: CDR1 SGHTA, CDR2 FQGNSA. The DNA of the CDR3 is TGTGCCAGCAACGACAGGGGGCGCTACGAGCAGTACTTC. Residues: CASNDRGRYEQYF.

This rearrangement joins TRBV2 to TRBJ2-3; no definite D call. The CDR3 is 14 amino acids. In germline, CDR1 is SNHLY, CDR2 FYNNEI. The V end lost 7 bases, the J end lost 2 bases, and 13 bases lay between the germline ends. CDR3 protein: CASKMKGHTDTQYF. CDR3 DNA sequence: TGTGCCAGCAAAATGAAAGGGCACACAGATACGCAGTATTTT. The full variable domain, completed using reference TRBV2 and TRBJ2-3, is EPEVTQTPSHQVTQMGQEVILRCVPISNHLYFYWYRQILGQKVEFLVSFYNNEISEKSEIFDDQFSVERPDGSNFTLKIRSTKLEDSAMYFCASKMKGHTDTQYFGPGTRLTVL.

The chain has TRBV15 and TRBJ1-1; D unclear. Per the germline V gene, CDR1 is LNHNV and CDR2 is YYDKDF (reference sequence). V dropped 2 bases and J dropped 0 bases, with 13 bases sitting between them. The CDR3 is 16 amino acids. The CDR3 DNA is TGTGCCACCAGCAGACCAGAGTCAAGAATGAACACTGAAGCTTTCTTT. This codes for CATSRPESRMNTEAFF. Looking up the rest from reference TRBV15 and TRBJ1-1 gives the full variable domain: DAMVIQNPRYQVTQFGKPVTLSCSQTLNHNVMYWYQQKSSQAPKLLFHYYDKDFNNEADTPDNFQSRRPNTSFCFLDIRSPGLGDTAMYLCATSRPESRMNTEAFFGQGTRLTVV.

This clonotype occurred a few times. The genes are TRBV7-9 and TRBJ1-3; 7 bases are a match to TRBD1. With 5 bases clipped from V and 2 bases from J, the junction kept 6 bases outside the gene matches. Germline assignment: CDR1 SEHNR and CDR2 FQNEAQ (reference sequence). This CDR3 spans 15 amino acids. This CDR3 reads CASSPGQIPGNTIYF. CDR3 bases: TGTGCCAGCAGCCCGGGACAGATACCTGGAAACACCATATATTTT.

This clonotype was recorded a few times. CDR3 loop: CASSTPAGRSTGELFF. CDR3 coding DNA: TGTGCCAGCAGTACCCCGGCCGGGCGCAGCACCGGGGAGCTGTTTTTT. The V and J genes are TRBV28 and TRBJ2-2; D is uncertain. Trimming cost V 5 bases and J 4 bases, with 17 bases left between them. The CDR3 runs 16 residues. CDR1 and CDR2 (germline): MDHEN, SYDVKM.

The rearrangement links TRBV6-5 to TRBJ1-6; D gene uncertain. The CDR3 length is 13 residues. Germline-derived CDR1 and CDR2 are MNHEY and SVGAGI. Trimming took off 9 bases at V and 7 bases at J, with 13 bases between the two ends. CDR3 in DNA: TGTGCCAGTCGTTACGCCGAAAATTCACCCCTCCACTTT. It codes for CASRYAENSPLHF.

This clonotype was observed a handful of times. V gene TRBV28 combines with J gene TRBJ2-3, with 7 bases that match TRBD2. The junction had 2 bases not matched to a gene; V was cut back by 2 bases and J by 0 bases. Germline V gene data show CDR1 as MDHEN and CDR2 as SYDVKM. The CDR3 consists of 15 residues. Here the CDR3 DNA reads TGTGCCAGCAGTTTAGCGGGAGAGAGCACAGATACGCAGTATTTT. It specifies CASSLAGESTDTQYF.

This clonotype was detected a few times. The rearrangement joins TRBV24-1 to TRBJ2-3, with 7 bases aligning to TRBD1. This CDR3 is built from 15 residues. In germline, CDR1 is KGHDR, CDR2 SFDVKD. V shed 5 bases and J 0 bases; nucleotides not matched to a gene: 4. CDR3 in DNA: TGTGCCACCAGTGGGCGGACAGGCAGCACAGATACGCAGTATTTT. Its protein product is CATSGRTGSTDTQYF.

The chain recombines TRBV5-4 with TRBJ1-1; 9 bases are a match to TRBD1. Trimming at V came to 4 bases and at J to 11 bases, leaving 15 bases not matched to a gene. The CDR3 extends over 15 amino acids. Per the germline V gene, CDR1 is SGHNT and CDR2 is YYREEE (reference sequence). CDR3 DNA: TGTGCCAGCAGCGTCGCGGGACAGGGCTTAAGGGAGGCTTTCTTT. It is translated as CASSVAGQGLREAFF. The complete variable domain, with remaining parts taken from reference TRBV5-4 and TRBJ1-1, reads ETGVTQSPTHLIKTRGQQVTLRCSSQSGHNTVSWYQQALGQGPQFIFQYYREEENGRGNFPPRFSGLQFPNYSSELNVNALELDDSALYLCASSVAGQGLREAFFGQGTRLTVV.

This clonotype has more than one count but fewer than ten. DNA of the CDR3: TGTGCCAGCAGCTCATCCACAGGGTCGGATACGCAGTATTTT. This codes for CASSSSTGSDTQYF. This chain uses TRBV7-3 with TRBJ2-3, with D tentatively TRBD1 (6 bases). This CDR3 comprises 14 residues. With 4 bases removed from V and 6 bases from J, the gap between germline ends came to 14 bases. Germline CDR1 and CDR2: SGHTA and FQGTGA.

This clonotype came up many times. The chain joins TRBV20-1 to TRBJ2-3; D is unclear. The germline V gene has CDR1 DFQATT and CDR2 SNEGSKA (reference sequence). This CDR3 has 14 amino acids. The V end lost 3 bases, the J end lost 0 bases, and 10 bases lay between the germline ends. In nucleotides, the CDR3 is TGCAGTGCTAGTGTCACCTCTAGCACAGATACGCAGTATTTT. It yields the protein CSASVTSSTDTQYF.

This clonotype has only a few counts. The CDR3 reads CASSSGLGQSYNEQFF. As DNA, the CDR3 is TGTGCCAGCAGCAGCGGACTAGGCCAAAGTTACAATGAGCAGTTCTTC. This chain links TRBV7-3 with TRBJ2-1; 7 bases match TRBD2. CDR3 length equals 16 residues. Losses at the gene ends were 5 bases for V and 4 bases for J; bases not matched to a gene: 11. Germline CDR1 reads SGHTA; CDR2 reads FQGTGA. The whole variable domain, remainder taken from reference TRBV7-3 and TRBJ2-1, is GAGVSQTPSNKVTEKGKYVELRCDPISGHTALYWYRQSLGQGPEFLIYFQGTGAADDSGLPNDRFFAVRPEGSVSTLKIQRTERGDSAVYLCASSSGLGQSYNEQFFGPGTRLTVL.

The table lists this clonotype with many counts. The chain joins TRBV7-2 to TRBJ2-1; 10 bases line up with TRBD2. This CDR3 is built from 15 residues. Unmatched junction bases numbered 1, after V lost 3 bases and J lost 2 bases. Germline V lookup: CDR1 SGHTA, CDR2 FQGNSA. The CDR3 region has the DNA TGTGCCAGCAGCTTGGGACTAGCGCCCTACAATGAGCAGTTCTTC. Amino acids: CASSLGLAPYNEQFF.

This clonotype was seen ten or more times. This chain links TRBV5-1 with TRBJ2-7, with a possible D match to TRBD1 (6 bases). Germline lookup yields CDR1 SGHRS and CDR2 YFSETQ. There are 14 residues in the CDR3. V was trimmed by 3 bases and J by 1 base, leaving 11 bases between them. CDR3 sequence (DNA): TGCGCCAGCAGCTCGAATACAGGGTCCTACGAGCAGTACTTC. Protein: CASSSNTGSYEQYF. The variable domain in full, completed from reference TRBV5-1 and TRBJ2-7, reads KAGVTQTPRYLIKTRGQQVTLSCSPISGHRSVSWYQQTPGQGLQFLFEYFSETQRNKGNFPGRFSGRQFSNSRSEMNVSTLELGDSALYLCASSSNTGSYEQYFGPGTRLTVT.

This clonotype was detected a few times. The V and J genes are TRBV10-3 and TRBJ2-3, with 10 bases matching TRBD2. CDR1 and CDR2 from the germline V gene are ENHRY and SYGVKD. There are 15 residues in the CDR3. With V trimmed by 7 bases and J by 0 bases, 4 bases remained unmatched. This chain's CDR3 is CAIKLTSGSTDTQYF. In DNA form, the CDR3 reads TGTGCCATCAAACTGACTAGCGGGAGCACAGATACGCAGTATTTT.

This clonotype was seen at least ten times. The CDR3 coding sequence is TGTGCCAGCAGTTCCAACATGAACACTGAAGCTTTCTTT. Its translation is CASSSNMNTEAFF. This chain joins TRBV12-3 or TRBV12-4 and TRBJ1-1; D is unresolved. The CDR3 covers 13 residues. Trimming stripped 4 bases from V and 0 bases from J, with 6 bases between.

This clonotype was detected only a few times. The chain couples TRBV20-1 to TRBJ2-3; perhaps D is TRBD1 or TRBD2 (5 bases each). Germline V lookup: CDR1 DFQATT, CDR2 SNEGSKA (reference sequence). V was pared by 6 bases and J by 6 bases, with 19 bases between. The CDR3 runs 14 residues. The CDR3 sequence is CSAPAGAGRDTQYF. The DNA of the CDR3 is TGCAGTGCCCCCGCCGGGGCAGGGCGGGATACGCAGTATTTT.